The rows below give T cell receptor beta chains drawn from one sample of a study of beta chain features in type 1 diabetes. Measured with immunoSEQ multiplex PCR; TCRdb has only the in-frame clones, and not every one. The sample gives about 160,000 clones, 6.5% to 10% of which show up once; 0.45% to 0.6% is in the top ten. The sample comprised central memory CD4+ T cells from blood. These receptors all stem from a woman aged 18-29 years with type 1 diabetes. CDR3s include the opening cysteine and the closing phenylalanine or tryptophan. A D gene is named only where the DNA matches it firmly. Not every row has a clone size; where given, it reads once, few, many or a size class.

. | TRBJ2-7 | TRBV19 | few | CASSPQTGGNPYEQYF | TGTGCCAGTAGTCCACAGACAGGCGGAAACCCCTACGAGCAGTACTTC
TRBD2 | TRBJ2-1 | TRBV4-2 | few | CASSQDPAGTSGLEDPSYNEQFF | TGTGCCAGCAGCCAAGATCCGGCAGGGACTAGCGGATTAGAGGACCCCTCCTACAATGAGCAGTTCTTC
. | TRBJ2-7 | TRBV9 | few | CASSVEFGSYEQYF | TGTGCCAGCAGCGTAGAATTCGGCTCCTACGAGCAGTACTTC
. | TRBJ1-2 | TRBV18 | . | CASSPDRLNYGYTF | TGTGCCAGCTCACCCGACAGGCTGAACTATGGCTACACCTTC
. | TRBJ2-7 | TRBV5-1 | . | CASSGHGTSSYEQYF | TGCGCCAGCAGCGGGCACGGGACTTCTTCCTACGAGCAGTACTTC
. | TRBJ2-6 | TRBV7-2 | few | CASSPHRVGANVLTF | TGTGCCAGCAGCCCTCACAGGGTCGGGGCCAACGTCCTGACTTTC
TRBD1 | TRBJ1-5 | TRBV30 | few | CAWSVPGQVNQPQHF | TGTGCCTGGAGTGTACCGGGACAGGTCAATCAGCCCCAGCATTTT
. | TRBJ1-5 | TRBV10-3 | few | CAISGDTYNQPQHF | TGTGCCATCAGTGGGGACACCTACAATCAGCCCCAGCATTTT
. | TRBJ2-1 | TRBV4-3 | few | CASSQDVRHEQFF | TGCGCCAGCAGCCAAGACGTCCGTCATGAGCAGTTCTTC
. | TRBJ1-1 | TRBV4-3 | . | CASSPSNSGTEAFF | TGCGCCAGCAGCCCTAGTAATAGTGGCACTGAAGCTTTCTTT
TRBD1 | TRBJ1-5 | TRBV2 | . | CASRNRGHRDQPQHF | TGTGCCAGCAGGAACAGGGGGCATAGGGATCAGCCCCAGCATTTT
TRBD2 | TRBJ2-1 | TRBV28 | few | CASSLSPPGLAGGVNEQFF | TGTGCCAGCAGTTTATCCCCCCCGGGACTAGCGGGAGGTGTTAATGAGCAGTTCTTC
TRBD1 | TRBJ2-7 | TRBV5-6 | . | CASSWGQFAYEQYF | TGTGCCAGCAGCTGGGGACAGTTCGCCTACGAGCAGTACTTC
TRBD1 | TRBJ1-2 | TRBV4-3 | . | CASSQAPGQGAGGYTF | TGCGCCAGCAGCCAGGCACCGGGACAGGGGGCGGGCGGCTACACCTTC
. | TRBJ2-7 | TRBV5-6 | few | CASSLVDEQYF | TGTGCCAGCAGCTTGGTCGACGAGCAGTACTTC
TRBD1 | TRBJ2-1 | TRBV16 | . | CASSPRTGNSNEQFF | TGTGCCAGCAGCCCCCGGACAGGGAATAGTAATGAGCAGTTCTTC
. | TRBJ2-5 | TRBV18 | . | CASSPQEGVRETQYF | TGTGCCAGCTCACCTCAGGAAGGGGTTCGGGAGACCCAGTACTTC
TRBD2 | TRBJ2-5 | TRBV7-2 | few | CASSPTGSGGSNQETQYF | TGTGCCAGCAGCCCTACAGGTAGCGGGGGTTCCAATCAAGAGACCCAGTACTTC
TRBD1 | TRBJ2-7 | TRBV2 | few | CAAGQGAYEQYF | TGTGCGGCAGGACAGGGGGCCTACGAGCAGTACTTC
TRBD1 | TRBJ1-5 | TRBV2 | . | CASSAQGGGNQPQHF | TGTGCCAGCAGCGCACAGGGGGGAGGCAATCAGCCCCAGCATTTT
. | TRBJ2-7 | TRBV6-4 | . | CASSLWFYEQYF | TGTGCCAGCAGTCTATGGTTCTACGAGCAGTACTTC
. | TRBJ2-7 | TRBV21-1 | . | CASSVTRWTSTEISFGSYEQYF | TGTGCCAGCAGCGTGACCCGTTGGACTAGTACCGAAATCAGTTTTGGGTCCTACGAGCAGTACTTC
TRBD2 | TRBJ2-3 | TRBV11-2 | few | CASSFGLVGTDTQYF | TGTGCCAGCAGCTTCGGACTAGTTGGCACAGATACGCAGTATTTT
. | TRBJ2-1 | TRBV4-2 | many | CASSQEKHEQFF | TGTGCCAGCAGCCAAGAAAAGCATGAGCAGTTCTTC
. | TRBJ2-2 | TRBV11-3 | few | CASSLVVTGELFF | TGTGCCAGCAGCTTAGTAGTTACCGGGGAGCTGTTTTTT
TRBD1 | TRBJ2-2 | TRBV5-1 | few | CASSPDRGRTTGELFF | TGCGCCAGCAGCCCGGATAGGGGGCGTACCACCGGGGAGCTGTTTTTT
TRBD2 | TRBJ2-5 | TRBV5-1 | . | CASSLRVASGTSYQETQYF | TGCGCCAGCAGCTTGCGTGTTGCTAGCGGGACCTCATACCAAGAGACCCAGTACTTC
. | TRBJ2-7 | TRBV19 | few | CASSMTVSTYEQYF | TGTGCCAGTAGTATGACAGTCTCTACCTACGAGCAGTACTTC
TRBD2 | TRBJ2-3 | TRBV15 | few | CATSLRTSGRAYTQYF | TGTGCCACCAGCCTTCGGACTAGCGGGAGGGCTTATACGCAGTATTTT